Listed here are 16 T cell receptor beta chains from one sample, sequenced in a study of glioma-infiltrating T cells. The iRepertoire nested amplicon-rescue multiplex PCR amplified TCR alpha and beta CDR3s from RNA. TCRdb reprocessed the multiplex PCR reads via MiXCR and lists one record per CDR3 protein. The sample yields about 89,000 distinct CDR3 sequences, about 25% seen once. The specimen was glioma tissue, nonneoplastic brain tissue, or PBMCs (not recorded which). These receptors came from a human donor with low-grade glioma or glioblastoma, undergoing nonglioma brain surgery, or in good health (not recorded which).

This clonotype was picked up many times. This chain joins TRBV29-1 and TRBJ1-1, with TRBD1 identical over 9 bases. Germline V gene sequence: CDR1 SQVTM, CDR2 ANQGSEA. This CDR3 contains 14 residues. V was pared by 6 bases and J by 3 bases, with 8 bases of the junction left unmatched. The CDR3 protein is CSVTTGTGHTEAFF. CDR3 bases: TGCAGCGTAACTACCGGGACAGGGCACACTGAAGCTTTCTTT.

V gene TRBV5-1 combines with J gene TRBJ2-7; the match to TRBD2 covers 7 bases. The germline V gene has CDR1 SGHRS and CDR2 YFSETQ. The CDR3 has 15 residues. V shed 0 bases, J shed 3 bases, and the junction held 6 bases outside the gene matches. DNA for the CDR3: TGCGCCAGCAGCTTGGAGGCGGGGGTCCTCTACGAGCAGTACTTC. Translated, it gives CASSLEAGVLYEQYF.

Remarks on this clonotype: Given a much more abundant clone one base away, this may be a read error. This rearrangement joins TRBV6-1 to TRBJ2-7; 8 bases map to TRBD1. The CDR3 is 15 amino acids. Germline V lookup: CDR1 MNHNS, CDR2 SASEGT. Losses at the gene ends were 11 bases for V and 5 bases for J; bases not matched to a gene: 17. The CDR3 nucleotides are TGTGCCGGCAATGGACGGACAGGGTCTTGGGACGAGCAGTACTTC. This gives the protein CAGNGRTGSWDEQYF.

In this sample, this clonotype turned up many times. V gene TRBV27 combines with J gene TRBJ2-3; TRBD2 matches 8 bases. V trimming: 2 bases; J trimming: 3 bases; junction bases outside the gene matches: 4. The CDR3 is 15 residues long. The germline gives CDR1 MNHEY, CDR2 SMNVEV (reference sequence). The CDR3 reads CASSLISGRTDTQYF. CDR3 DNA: TGTGCCAGCAGTTTAATCAGCGGGAGAACAGATACGCAGTATTTT.

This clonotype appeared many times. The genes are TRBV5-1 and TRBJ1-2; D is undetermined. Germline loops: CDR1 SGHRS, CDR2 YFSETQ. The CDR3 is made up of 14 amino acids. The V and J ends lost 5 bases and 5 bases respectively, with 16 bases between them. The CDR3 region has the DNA TGCGCCAGCAGGGCGGAGGCGGTTTCATATGGCTACACCTTC. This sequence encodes CASRAEAVSYGYTF.

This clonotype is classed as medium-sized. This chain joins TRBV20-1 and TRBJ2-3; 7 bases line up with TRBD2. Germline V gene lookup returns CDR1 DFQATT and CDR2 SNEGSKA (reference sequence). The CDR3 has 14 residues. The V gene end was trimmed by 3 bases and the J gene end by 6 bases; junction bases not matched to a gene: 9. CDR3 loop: CSASTSERADTQYF. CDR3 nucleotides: TGCAGTGCTAGTACTAGCGAGCGGGCCGATACGCAGTATTTT.

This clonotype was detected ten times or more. The CDR3, as DNA: TGCAGTGCTAGAGAGTCGTCTCGCGGACGCCTCGGTGAGCAGTTCTTC. Protein: CSARESSRGRLGEQFF. This chain connects TRBV20-1 to TRBJ2-1; D is unclear. Trimming cost V 0 bases and J 9 bases, with 21 bases left between them. The CDR3 is made up of 16 amino acids. Looked up from germline, CDR1 is DFQATT and CDR2 is SNEGSKA (reference sequence).

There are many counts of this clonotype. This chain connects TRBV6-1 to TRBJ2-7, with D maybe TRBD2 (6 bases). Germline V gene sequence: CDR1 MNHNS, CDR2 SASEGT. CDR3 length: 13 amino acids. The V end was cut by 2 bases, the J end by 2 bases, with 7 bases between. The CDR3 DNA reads TGTGCCAGCAGTGAACGCGGGACCTACGAGCAGTACTTC. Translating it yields CASSERGTYEQYF.

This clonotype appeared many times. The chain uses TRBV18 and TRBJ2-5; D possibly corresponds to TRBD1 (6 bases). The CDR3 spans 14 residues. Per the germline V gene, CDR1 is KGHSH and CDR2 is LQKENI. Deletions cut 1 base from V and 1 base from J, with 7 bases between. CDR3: CASSPRQVQETQYF. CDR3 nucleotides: TGTGCCAGCTCACCACGACAGGTCCAAGAGACCCAGTACTTC.

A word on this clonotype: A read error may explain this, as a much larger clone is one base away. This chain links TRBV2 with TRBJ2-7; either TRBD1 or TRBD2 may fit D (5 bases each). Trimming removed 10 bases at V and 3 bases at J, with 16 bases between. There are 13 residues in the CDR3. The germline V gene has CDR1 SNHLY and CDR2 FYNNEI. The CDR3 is CANRTPGRYEQYF. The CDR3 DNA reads TGTGCCAACAGAACCCCGGGGCGCTACGAGCAGTACTTC. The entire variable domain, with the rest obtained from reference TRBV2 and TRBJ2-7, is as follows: EPEVTQTPSHQVTQMGQEVILRCVPISNHLYFYWYRQILGQKVEFLVSFYNNEISEKSEIFDDQFSVERPDGSNFTLKIRSTKLEDSAMYFCANRTPGRYEQYFGPGTRLTVT.

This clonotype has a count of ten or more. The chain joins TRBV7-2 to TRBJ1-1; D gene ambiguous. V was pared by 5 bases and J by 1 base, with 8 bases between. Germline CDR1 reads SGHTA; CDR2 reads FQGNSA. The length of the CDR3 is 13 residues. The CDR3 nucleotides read TGTGCCAGCAGCACCAGAAGGAACACTGAAGCTTTCTTT. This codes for CASSTRRNTEAFF.

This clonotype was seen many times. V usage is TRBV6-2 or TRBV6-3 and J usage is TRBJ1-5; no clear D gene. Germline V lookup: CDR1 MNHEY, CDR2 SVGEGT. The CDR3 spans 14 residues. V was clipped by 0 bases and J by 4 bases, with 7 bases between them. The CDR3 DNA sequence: TGTGCCAGCAGTTACTCCTTGGGAAATCAGCCCCAGCATTTT. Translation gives CASSYSLGNQPQHF.

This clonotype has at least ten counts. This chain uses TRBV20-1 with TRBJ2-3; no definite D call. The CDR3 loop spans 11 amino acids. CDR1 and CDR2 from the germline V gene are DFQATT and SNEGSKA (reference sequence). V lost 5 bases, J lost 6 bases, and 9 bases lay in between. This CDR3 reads CSAREADTQYF. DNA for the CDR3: TGCAGTGCTCGCGAGGCGGATACGCAGTATTTT.

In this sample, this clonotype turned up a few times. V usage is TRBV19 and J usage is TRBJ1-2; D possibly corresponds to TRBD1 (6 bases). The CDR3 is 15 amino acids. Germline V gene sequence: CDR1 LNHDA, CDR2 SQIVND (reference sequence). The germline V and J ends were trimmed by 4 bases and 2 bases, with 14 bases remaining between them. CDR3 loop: CASSKVWQGNYGYTF. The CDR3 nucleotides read TGTGCCAGTAGTAAAGTGTGGCAGGGGAACTATGGCTACACCTTC.

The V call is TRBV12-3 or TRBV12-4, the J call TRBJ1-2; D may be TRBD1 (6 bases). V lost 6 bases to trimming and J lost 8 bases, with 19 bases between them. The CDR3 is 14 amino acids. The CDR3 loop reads CASSGMRQATGYTF. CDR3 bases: TGTGCCAGCAGCGGTATGAGACAGGCTACGGGCTACACCTTC.

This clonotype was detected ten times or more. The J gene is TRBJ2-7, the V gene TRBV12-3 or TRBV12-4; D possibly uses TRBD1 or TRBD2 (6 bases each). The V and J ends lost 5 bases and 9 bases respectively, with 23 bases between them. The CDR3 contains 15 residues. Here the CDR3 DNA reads TGTGCCAGCAGTGCTCTAGGGGGGAGTTTCGGGGTGCAGTACTTC. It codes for CASSALGGSFGVQYF.